The 4 T cell receptor beta chains below come from one sample, sequenced in a study of blood T cell repertoires in COVID-19 (dated by TCRdb to about 2020). Library method: the immunoSEQ multiplex PCR assay. Here the immuneACCESS table is served through TCRdb, limited to in-frame sequences with V and J called. Missing clones are a known gap in these copies; in checked studies unresolved V genes cover under half, and the rest lacks a known reason. This sample gives more than 150,000 clones in total; 85% to 90% of them show up just once. In total, the top ten clones hold 15% of the sample. Source material: peripheral blood. The source of these receptors is a woman aged 40 to 50 with acute or convalescent COVID-19.

The chain employs TRBV7-9 and TRBJ1-5; 8 bases line up with TRBD1. The J segment lost 5 bases and the V segment lost 7 bases, leaving 7 bases of the junction unmatched. This CDR3 has 14 amino acids. Per the germline V gene, CDR1 is SEHNR and CDR2 is FQNEAQ (reference sequence). The CDR3 DNA reads TGTGCCAGCACGCTTGGACAGGGCGATCAGCCCCAGCATTTT. Translated, it gives CASTLGQGDQPQHF.

The V call is TRBV2, the J call TRBJ1-5; no clear D. CDR1 is SNHLY, CDR2 FYNNEI, per germline. Trimming shortened V by 7 bases and J by 9 bases, and 16 bases separated the two germline ends. The CDR3 runs to 13 residues. The CDR3 protein is CASMQYNSGPQHF. The CDR3 DNA reads as TGTGCCAGCATGCAGTACAATAGCGGGCCCCAGCATTTT.

This clone has more than one count but fewer than ten. The chain employs TRBV7-9 and TRBJ1-5, with D unclear. V dropped 1 base and J dropped 4 bases, with 8 bases sitting between them. The germline V gene encodes CDR1 SEHNR and CDR2 FQNEAQ (reference sequence). This CDR3 is built from 14 residues. DNA of the CDR3: TGTGCCAGCAGCTTAGGTGCTACGAATCAGCCCCAGCATTTT. Its translation is CASSLGATNQPQHF. Full variable domain (missing parts from reference TRBV7-9 and TRBJ1-5): DTGVSQNPRHKITKRGQNVTFRCDPISEHNRLYWYRQTLGQGPEFLTYFQNEAQLEKSRLLSDRFSAERPKGSFSTLEIQRTEQGDSAMYLCASSLGATNQPQHFGDGTRLSIL.

Only one count was recorded for this clone. The chain recombines TRBV6-4 with TRBJ1-2; 7 bases are shared with TRBD1. V lost 6 bases and J lost 5; bases outside the gene matches: 12. The CDR3 length is 15 residues. CDR1 and CDR2 from the germline V gene are MRHNA and SNTAGT. CDR3 sequence (DNA): TGTGCCAGCAGCCCTACCACCGGGACAGTTTATGGCTACACCTTC. Protein product: CASSPTTGTVYGYTF.